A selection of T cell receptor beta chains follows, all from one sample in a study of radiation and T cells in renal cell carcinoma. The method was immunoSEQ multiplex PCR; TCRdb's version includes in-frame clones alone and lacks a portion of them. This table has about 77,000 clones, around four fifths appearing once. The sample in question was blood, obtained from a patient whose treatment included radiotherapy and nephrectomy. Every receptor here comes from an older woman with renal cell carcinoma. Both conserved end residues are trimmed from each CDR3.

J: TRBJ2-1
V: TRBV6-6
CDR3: ASTPRGNEQF

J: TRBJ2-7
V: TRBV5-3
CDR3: ARSSLDRGSHYEQY

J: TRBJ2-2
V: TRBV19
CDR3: ASSGIHTSTGELF

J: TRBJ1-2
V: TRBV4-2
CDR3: ASSQGHYGYT

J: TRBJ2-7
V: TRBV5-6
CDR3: ASSPDLTREQY

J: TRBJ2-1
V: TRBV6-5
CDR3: ASSSSVAEIYNEQF

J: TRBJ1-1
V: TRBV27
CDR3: ASSLGTEAF

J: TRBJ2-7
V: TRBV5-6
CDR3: ASSFGRDREQY

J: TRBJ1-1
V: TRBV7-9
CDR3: ASSLAGGITEAF

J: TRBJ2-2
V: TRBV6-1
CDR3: ASRELVTTGELF